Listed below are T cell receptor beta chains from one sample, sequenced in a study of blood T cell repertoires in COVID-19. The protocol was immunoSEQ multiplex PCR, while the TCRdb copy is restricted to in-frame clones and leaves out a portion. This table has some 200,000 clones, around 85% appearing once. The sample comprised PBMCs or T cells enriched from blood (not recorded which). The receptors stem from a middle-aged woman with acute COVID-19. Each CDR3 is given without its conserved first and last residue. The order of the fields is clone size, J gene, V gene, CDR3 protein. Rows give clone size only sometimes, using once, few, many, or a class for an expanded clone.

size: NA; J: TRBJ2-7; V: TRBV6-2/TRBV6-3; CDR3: ASSYQGKGYEQY
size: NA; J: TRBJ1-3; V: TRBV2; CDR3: ASSEEVARNTIY
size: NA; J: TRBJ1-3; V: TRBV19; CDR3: ASSAFQGSGNTIY
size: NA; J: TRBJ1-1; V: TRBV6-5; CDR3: ASRDSQLQNTEAF
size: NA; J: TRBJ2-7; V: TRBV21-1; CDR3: ASSKGSED
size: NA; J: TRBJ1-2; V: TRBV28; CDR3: ASSTPRTVDYGYT
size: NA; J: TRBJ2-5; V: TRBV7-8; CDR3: ASSLVGGATQETQY
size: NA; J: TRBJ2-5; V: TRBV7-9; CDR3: ASSPDRQETQY
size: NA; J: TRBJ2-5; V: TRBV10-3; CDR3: AISEPGTKVSQETQY
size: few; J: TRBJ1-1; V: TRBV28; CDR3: ASRPPTGINGEAF
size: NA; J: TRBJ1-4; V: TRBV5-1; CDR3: ASSPYSATNEKLF
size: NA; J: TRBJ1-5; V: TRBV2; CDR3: ASRARDIRNQPQH
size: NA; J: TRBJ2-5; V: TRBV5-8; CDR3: ASSRGEIAGNQETQY
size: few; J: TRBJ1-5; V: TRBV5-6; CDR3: ASSTGISNQPQH
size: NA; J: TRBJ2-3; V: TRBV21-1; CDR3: ASSVYTDTQY
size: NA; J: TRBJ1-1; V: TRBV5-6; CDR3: ASSGYTGNTEAF
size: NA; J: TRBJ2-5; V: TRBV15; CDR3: ATSRDGGGQETQY
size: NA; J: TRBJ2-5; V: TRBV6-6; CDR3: ASSYIEGGETQY
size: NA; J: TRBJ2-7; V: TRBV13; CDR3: ASRGQGGYEQY
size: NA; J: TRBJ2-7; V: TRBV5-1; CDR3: ASSGLTGVAYEQY
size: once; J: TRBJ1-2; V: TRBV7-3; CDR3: ASSIRGPAYGYT
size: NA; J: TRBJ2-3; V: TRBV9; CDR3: ASSVATGGGTDTQY
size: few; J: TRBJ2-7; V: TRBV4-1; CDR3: ASSRKEDASSYEQY
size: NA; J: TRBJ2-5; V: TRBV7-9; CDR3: ASSYRRDQETQY
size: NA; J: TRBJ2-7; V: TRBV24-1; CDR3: ATSTPGVGEQY
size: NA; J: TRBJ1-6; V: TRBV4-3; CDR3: ASSQPLCQGCFNSPLH
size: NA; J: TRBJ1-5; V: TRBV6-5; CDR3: ASSLTGGVQPQH
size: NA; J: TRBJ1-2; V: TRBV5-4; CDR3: ASSMIGHRGGGKGYT
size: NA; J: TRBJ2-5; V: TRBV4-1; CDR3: ASSQPRTGFGETQY
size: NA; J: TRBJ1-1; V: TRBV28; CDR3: ASSISLNRGQLTEAF
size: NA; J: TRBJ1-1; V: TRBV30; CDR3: ASDRAEAF
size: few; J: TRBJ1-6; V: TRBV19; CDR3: ASSTSGVSPLH
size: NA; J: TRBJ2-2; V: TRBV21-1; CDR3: ASSKASGRTNTGELF
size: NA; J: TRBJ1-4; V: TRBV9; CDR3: ASSVGGSGEKLF
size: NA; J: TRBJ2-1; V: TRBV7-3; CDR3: ASSPTSGGYEQF
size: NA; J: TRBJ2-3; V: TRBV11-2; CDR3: ASSFGDTQY
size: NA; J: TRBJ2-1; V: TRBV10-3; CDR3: AISEFRGSSYNEQF
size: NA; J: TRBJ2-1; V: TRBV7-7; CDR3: ASSKAPSRLSYNEQF
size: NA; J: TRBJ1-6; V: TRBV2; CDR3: ASSKNVIGGVNSPLH
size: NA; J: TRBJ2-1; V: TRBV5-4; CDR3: ASSFSGLGVNEQF
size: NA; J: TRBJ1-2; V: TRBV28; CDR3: ATRSGRVGGYT
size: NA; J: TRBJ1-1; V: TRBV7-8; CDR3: ASSSLSLNTEAF